This T cell receptor (beta chain) was recorded in a study of beta chain features in type 1 diabetes. The V end lost 6 bases, the J end lost 2 bases, and 7 bases lay between the germline ends. The germline V gene encodes CDR1 SNHLY and CDR2 FYNNEI. The CDR3 runs 12 residues. General observations from the study: In cDNA sequencing, cells with high TCR expression could be over-represented. In every one of the four CD4+ subsets, TCRB CDR3s were moderately but significantly shorter in Type 1 diabetes patients.

As for this clone: Its antigen is unknown. This specimen includes other DNA sequences encoding the same CDR3.

The entirety of the isolated RNA underwent reverse transcription, so expressed TCRB transcripts were sequenced. The table came from immunoSEQ multiplex PCR; TCRdb's copy has only in-frame clones and leaves some out. The repertoire holds roughly 300,000 clones, with around 9.7% as singletons. This clonotype was obtained from a man younger than 40 with type 1 diabetes. This chain uses TRBV2 with TRBJ2-5; D not resolved. The sequenced material came from central memory CD4+ T cells from blood. CDR3 sequence (DNA): TGTGCCAGCAGCTCAGATCAAGAGACCCAGTACTTC. As protein: CASSSDQETQYF.